This T cell receptor beta chain was identified in a study of T cells in Graves' hyperthyroidism and ophthalmopathy. Study at large: Upon initial diagnosis and before any treatment, peripheral blood was collected.

V shed 4 bases, J shed 6 bases, and the junction held 6 bases outside the gene matches. CDR1 and CDR2 from the germline V gene are MDHEN and SYDVKM. The CDR3 consists of 14 residues. Using RNA transcripts as the source, TCR beta CDR3 regions were amplified. HTBI primers were employed in a first-round RT-PCR of the TCR CDR3. TCRdb recomputed calls from the multiplex PCR reads with MiXCR, one row per CDR3 protein. Of about 380,000 distinct CDR3 sequences listed, over 11% were seen once; the top ten hold 8% to 13%. At least ten counts were recorded for this clonotype. Specimen: blood. The receptor was derived from a woman in her sixties or seventies with Graves' hyperthyroidism. The chain carries TRBV28 and TRBJ1-2, with 9 positions matching TRBD1. The CDR3 here is CASSSRQGENGYTF. CDR3 coding DNA: TGTGCCAGCAGTTCCCGACAGGGGGAGAATGGCTACACCTTC.